This TCR beta chain was recorded in a study of cytomegalovirus exposure and HLA in healthy donors. Study-wide findings and caveats: A later analysis, which compared TCR beta chains of equal frequency, found the HLA-associated ones more clonally expanded.

Use of 60 Vbeta and 13 Jbeta primers characterized the PCR. The repertoire was sequenced with immunoSEQ multiplex PCR; TCRdb's copy has only in-frame clones and lacks some. Of about 140,000 clones in the sample, around 82% were seen once. Germline-derived CDR1 and CDR2 are MDHEN and SYDVKM. Trimming pared 9 bases from V and 1 base from J, leaving 9 bases between. The CDR3 spans 12 residues. This clone was seen more than once but under ten times. Antigen specificity is unknown. This clonotype originated in a man over 45 in good health and CMV-seronegative. Sequenced: PBMCs. V and J are TRBV28 and TRBJ1-1, with D unresolved. This CDR3 is CASSIPNTEAFF. The CDR3 nucleotides read TGTGCCAGTTCTATACCGAACACTGAAGCTTTCTTT.